One and the same sample provided the 31 T cell receptor beta chains below, sequenced in a study of blood T cell repertoires in COVID-19. Using immunoSEQ multiplex PCR, the repertoire was profiled, and TCRdb retains in-frame clones only, with some absent. The sample records under 200,000 clones, about 80% being singletons. The sample was peripheral blood. The receptors here all came from a human donor with acute or convalescent COVID-19. The donor label of this sample is uncertain.

This rearrangement joins TRBV28 to TRBJ2-5, with 10 bases identical to TRBD1. Losses at the gene ends were 9 bases for V and 0 bases for J; bases not matched to a gene: 4. CDR1 and CDR2 (germline): MDHEN, SYDVKM. CDR3 length equals 14 residues. The DNA for the CDR3 is TGTGCCAGTGGGACAGGGGAGTACCAAGAGACCCAGTACTTC. This sequence encodes CASGTGEYQETQYF. The full variable domain, rest sourced from reference TRBV28 and TRBJ2-5, is DVKVTQSSRYLVKRTGEKVFLECVQDMDHENMFWYRQDPGLGLRLIYFSYDVKMKEKGDIPEGYSVSREKKERFSLILESASTNQTSMYLCASGTGEYQETQYFGPGTRLLVL.

The chain uses TRBV7-3 and TRBJ2-3; 16 nucleotides line up with TRBD2. With V trimmed by 5 bases and J by 0 bases, 5 bases remained unmatched. CDR1 SGHTA and CDR2 FQGTGA come from the germline V gene. The CDR3 length is 18 residues. CDR3 nucleotides: TGTGCCAGCAGCCGGGGACTAGCGGGGGGGCCGAGCACAGATACGCAGTATTTT. It encodes CASSRGLAGGPSTDTQYF.

In its sample, this clone was seen once. This chain joins TRBV5-1 and TRBJ2-7; a possible D gene is TRBD2 (7 bases). V lost 4 bases, J lost 2 bases, and 19 bases lay in between. The germline gives CDR1 SGHRS, CDR2 YFSETQ. The CDR3 runs 16 residues. CDR3 nucleotides: TGCGCCAGCAGCGGGGATCGGGGGGCCCTCCCCTACGAGCAGTACTTC. Protein: CASSGDRGALPYEQYF.

V usage is TRBV19 and J usage is TRBJ1-4; TRBD1 agrees at 8 bases. CDR3 length: 15 residues. The germline V gene encodes CDR1 LNHDA and CDR2 SQIVND (reference sequence). V gave up 5 bases and J gave up 3 bases; unmatched junction bases: 5. CDR3: CASSATGVANEKLFF. As DNA, the CDR3 is TGTGCCAGTAGTGCGACAGGGGTGGCTAATGAAAAACTGTTTTTT. Full variable domain (missing parts from reference TRBV19 and TRBJ1-4): DGGITQSPKYLFRKEGQNVTLSCEQNLNHDAMYWYRQDPGQGLRLIYYSQIVNDFQKGDIAEGYSVSREKKESFPLTVTSAQKNPTAFYLCASSATGVANEKLFFGSGTQLSVL.

The chain is built from TRBV6-1 and TRBJ1-2, with D tentatively TRBD1 (5 bases). Per germline, CDR1 MNHNS and CDR2 SASEGT. The CDR3 runs 15 residues. Trimming removed 1 base at V and 3 bases at J, with 12 bases between. The CDR3 spells CASSEGGAGDYGYTF. The CDR3 DNA sequence: TGTGCCAGCAGTGAAGGAGGGGCGGGGGACTATGGCTACACCTTC.

The rearrangement joins TRBV14 to TRBJ2-5, with D perhaps TRBD1 (6 bases). Germline CDR1 SGHDN, CDR2 FVKESK. Trimming stripped 4 bases from V and 4 bases from J, with 16 bases between. This CDR3 spans 15 amino acids. The CDR3 sequence is CASSPQGRSRETQYF. CDR3 bases: TGTGCCAGCAGCCCACAGGGTAGGAGTCGAGAGACCCAGTACTTC.

The rearrangement joins TRBV7-6 to TRBJ2-6; D is possibly TRBD2 (5 bases). CDR3 length: 15 amino acids. Trimming took 4 bases from V and 0 from J, leaving 7 bases between them. Germline CDR1 SGHVS, CDR2 FNYEAQ. CDR3 amino acids: CASSSGNSGANVLTF. The CDR3 DNA sequence: TGTGCCAGCAGCTCCGGGAACTCTGGGGCCAACGTCCTGACTTTC.

The gene calls are TRBV2 and TRBJ1-1; possibly TRBD1 for D (6 bases). Trimming shortened V by 4 bases and J by 3 bases, and 12 bases separated the two germline ends. Germline CDR1 and CDR2: SNHLY and FYNNEI. CDR3 length: 14 residues. The CDR3 sequence: CASSALQGDTEAFF. As DNA, the CDR3 is TGTGCCAGCAGTGCGTTACAGGGAGACACTGAAGCTTTCTTT.

About this clone itself: A much bigger clone sits one base away, suggesting this may be a read error. The J gene is TRBJ1-6, the V gene TRBV6-5; 7 positions match TRBD1. This CDR3 contains 14 residues. V gave up 4 bases and J gave up 7 bases; unmatched junction bases: 4. Per germline, CDR1 MNHEY and CDR2 SVGAGI. The DNA for the CDR3 is TGTGCCAGCAGTTTTAACAGGGGAAATTCACCCCTCCACTTT. It specifies CASSFNRGNSPLHF.

The V call is TRBV10-3, the J call TRBJ2-7, with TRBD2 matching over 10 bases. After removal of 3 bases from V and 2 bases from J, the junction contained 4 bases not matched to a gene. Germline-derived CDR1 and CDR2 are ENHRY and SYGVKD. The CDR3 covers 15 residues. The CDR3 DNA sequence: TGTGCCATCAGTGATAGGACTAGCGGTGCCTACGAGCAGTACTTC. Its protein product is CAISDRTSGAYEQYF.

The chain uses TRBV28 and TRBJ1-2; D uncertain. The germline CDR1 and CDR2 sequences are MDHEN and SYDVKM. V was pared by 5 bases and J by 4 bases, with 14 bases between. The CDR3 sequence is 14 residues long. The CDR3 sequence is CASSLPTSPYGYTF. CDR3 nucleotides: TGTGCCAGCAGTCTCCCGACAAGTCCCTATGGCTACACCTTC.

V usage is TRBV7-3 and J usage is TRBJ2-2; 7 nucleotides match TRBD1. CDR3 length: 15 amino acids. Germline trimming cut 5 bases from V and 5 bases from J; bases unmatched to any gene: 8. CDR1 and CDR2 from the germline V gene are SGHTA and FQGTGA. CDR3 in DNA: TGTGCCAGCAGCGGTGTTACAGGGGCGACCGGGGAGCTGTTTTTT. Translated, it gives CASSGVTGATGELFF.

This chain joins TRBV6-5 and TRBJ2-7, with a tentative D call TRBD2 (5 bases). The CDR3 extends over 14 amino acids. V shed 11 bases and J shed 5 bases, with 22 bases lying between them. Germline values: CDR1 MNHEY, CDR2 SVGAGI. The CDR3 spells CAGALWGNSDEQYF. The CDR3 DNA reads as TGTGCCGGAGCCTTATGGGGTAATAGCGACGAGCAGTACTTC.

The chain is built from TRBV6-5 and TRBJ1-6; 9 nucleotides line up with TRBD1. Germline assignment: CDR1 MNHEY and CDR2 SVGAGI. The V gene end was trimmed by 2 bases and the J gene end by 12 bases; junction bases not matched to a gene: 8. CDR3 size: 15 residues. The CDR3 is CASSYTQGAMVPLHF. CDR3 bases: TGTGCCAGCAGTTACACACAGGGGGCCATGGTACCCCTCCACTTT.

J is TRBJ2-7 and V is TRBV6-5; 12 nucleotides line up with TRBD1. Germline V lookup: CDR1 MNHEY, CDR2 SVGAGI. CDR3 length: 15 amino acids. V lost 4 bases, J lost 6 bases, and 7 bases stayed unmatched. This CDR3 is CASSSSGTGGGEQYF. The CDR3 DNA reads as TGTGCCAGCAGTTCCTCCGGGACAGGGGGCGGCGAGCAGTACTTC.

The chain employs TRBV30 and TRBJ2-7, with 9 bases that match TRBD1. CDR1 and CDR2 (germline): GTSNPN, SVGIG (reference sequence). The J segment lost 7 bases and the V segment lost 2 bases, leaving 12 bases of the junction unmatched. This CDR3 contains 15 residues. For the CDR3, the DNA is TGTGCCTGGAGTCCAGGGGGGACAGGGCCTTGGGAGCAGTACTTC. Amino acids: CAWSPGGTGPWEQYF.

The chain carries TRBV2 and TRBJ2-5, with 8 bases that match TRBD2. The junction had 11 bases not matched to a gene; V was cut back by 4 bases and J by 4 bases. CDR1 SNHLY and CDR2 FYNNEI come from the germline V gene. The CDR3 is 16 amino acids. CDR3 amino acids: CASSGGVSGTLETQYF. The CDR3 coding sequence is TGTGCCAGCAGTGGAGGGGTTAGCGGGACCTTAGAGACCCAGTACTTC. Together with reference TRBV2 and TRBJ2-5, the CDR3 gives the full variable domain: EPEVTQTPSHQVTQMGQEVILRCVPISNHLYFYWYRQILGQKVEFLVSFYNNEISEKSEIFDDQFSVERPDGSNFTLKIRSTKLEDSAMYFCASSGGVSGTLETQYFGPGTRLLVL.

The chain combines TRBV2 with TRBJ1-1; the D gene is possibly TRBD1 (5 bases). V lost 2 bases and J lost 4, with 8 bases in between. This CDR3 is 13 amino acids long. Germline lookup yields CDR1 SNHLY and CDR2 FYNNEI. CDR3 in amino acids: CASSEQGGTEAFF. The CDR3 nucleotides read TGTGCCAGCAGTGAACAGGGCGGCACTGAAGCTTTCTTT.

This chain joins TRBV29-1 and TRBJ1-4; tentative D call: TRBD1 (6 bases). CDR3 size: 12 residues. Germline V gives CDR1 SQVTM, CDR2 ANQGSEA. The V end was cut by 7 bases, the J end by 5 bases, with 11 bases between. The CDR3 sequence is CSAGQSNEKLFF. The DNA of the CDR3 is TGCAGCGCCGGACAGAGCAATGAAAAACTGTTTTTT.

The rearrangement links TRBV6-5 to TRBJ2-7, with D tentatively TRBD1 (6 bases). Deletions cut 2 bases from V and 2 bases from J, with 10 bases between. The V gene's germline CDR1 is MNHEY and CDR2 SVGAGI. The CDR3 spans 14 residues. The CDR3 sequence: CASSYGRGTYEQYF. CDR3 DNA: TGTGCCAGCAGTTACGGAAGGGGGACCTACGAGCAGTACTTC.

The V and J genes are TRBV28 and TRBJ1-2; D gene unclear. The CDR3 runs 12 residues. V lost 8 bases and J 8 bases, leaving 15 bases between the germline ends. CDR1 is MDHEN, CDR2 SYDVKM, per germline. The CDR3 region is CASRREVTGYTF. DNA for the CDR3: TGTGCCAGCCGCCGTGAGGTGACCGGCTACACCTTC.

CDR3 residues: CASDRVGQPQHF. In DNA form, the CDR3 reads TGTGCCAGCGACAGGGTCGGACAGCCCCAGCATTTT. This sequence joins TRBV2 and TRBJ1-5, with 7 nucleotides matching TRBD1. The CDR3 is made up of 12 amino acids. J lost 7 bases, V lost 8 bases, and 5 bases had no gene match. Germline lookup yields CDR1 SNHLY and CDR2 FYNNEI. Using reference TRBV2 and TRBJ1-5 for the parts outside the CDR3, the full variable domain is EPEVTQTPSHQVTQMGQEVILRCVPISNHLYFYWYRQILGQKVEFLVSFYNNEISEKSEIFDDQFSVERPDGSNFTLKIRSTKLEDSAMYFCASDRVGQPQHFGDGTRLSIL.

This sequence joins TRBV30 and TRBJ1-1; no definite D call. V lost 4 bases to trimming and J lost 5 bases, with 8 bases between them. The CDR3 covers 11 residues. The germline gives CDR1 GTSNPN, CDR2 SVGIG (reference sequence). The CDR3 loop reads CAWTTRTEAFF. CDR3 DNA sequence: TGTGCCTGGACGACGAGGACTGAAGCTTTCTTT.

The V call is TRBV7-2, the J call TRBJ1-1, with D possibly matching TRBD1 (5 bases). The germline CDR1 and CDR2 sequences are SGHTA and FQGNSA. CDR3 length: 13 residues. V lost 8 bases and J lost 1, with 11 bases in between. The CDR3, as DNA: TGTGCCAGCTCGATCCAGGGGAACACTGAAGCTTTCTTT. Its translation: CASSIQGNTEAFF.

The V gene is TRBV28, the J gene TRBJ1-6, with TRBD1 identical over 7 bases. With V trimmed by 8 bases and J by 5 bases, 9 bases remained unmatched. The CDR3 extends over 15 amino acids. Looked up from germline, CDR1 is MDHEN and CDR2 is SYDVKM. The DNA of the CDR3 is TGTGCCAGCGGCCGGGGACAGAATGATAATTCACCCCTCCACTTT. It yields the protein CASGRGQNDNSPLHF.

The rearrangement links TRBV7-9 to TRBJ2-3; D may be TRBD2 (5 bases). The CDR3 is made up of 13 amino acids. V was cut by 5 bases and J by 4 bases, with 10 bases left in between. Germline V CDR1 and CDR2: SEHNR, FQNEAQ (reference sequence). CDR3 amino acids: CASSNRGSDTQYF. As DNA, the CDR3 is TGTGCCAGCAGCAATCGAGGGTCAGATACGCAGTATTTT.

The chain uses TRBV7-3 and TRBJ1-1; 7 nucleotides line up with TRBD1. The CDR3 spans 14 residues. Germline loops: CDR1 SGHTA, CDR2 FQGTGA. V gave up 2 bases and J gave up 4 bases; unmatched junction bases: 4. The CDR3 bases are TGTGCCAGCAGCTTAGAAGGGACAGTCACTGAAGCTTTCTTT. This gives the protein CASSLEGTVTEAFF.

CDR3 nucleotides: TGTGCCAGCAGTAACAGGGTCCACACCTTC. The encoded protein is CASSNRVHTF. The rearrangement uses TRBV6-5 and TRBJ1-2, with D perhaps TRBD1 (6 bases). The germline CDR1 and CDR2 sequences are MNHEY and SVGAGI. V was shortened by 5 bases and J by 12 bases, with 10 bases between the two germline ends. The CDR3 totals 10 residues.

The gene calls are TRBV11-2 and TRBJ2-7, with TRBD1 as a possible D gene (5 bases). The germline V and J ends were trimmed by 3 bases and 4 bases, with 13 bases remaining between them. Germline V gene data show CDR1 as SGHAT and CDR2 as FQNNGV. This CDR3 spans 14 amino acids. CDR3 DNA sequence: TGTGCCAGCAGCTTCGGAAGGGGATTTTACGAGCAGTACTTC. The encoded protein is CASSFGRGFYEQYF.

The V gene is TRBV7-2, the J gene TRBJ1-2; D may be TRBD1 (6 bases). Trimming shortened V by 5 bases and J by 5 bases, and 18 bases separated the two germline ends. Germline loops: CDR1 SGHTA, CDR2 FQGNSA. CDR3 length equals 15 residues. The CDR3 spells CASSPPQGFAYGYTF. The CDR3 DNA reads TGTGCCAGCAGCCCCCCTCAGGGGTTCGCTTATGGCTACACCTTC. The entire variable domain, with the rest obtained from reference TRBV7-2 and TRBJ1-2, is as follows: GAGVSQSPSNKVTEKGKDVELRCDPISGHTALYWYRQSLGQGLEFLIYFQGNSAPDKSGLPSDRFSAERTGGSVSTLTIQRTQQEDSAVYLCASSPPQGFAYGYTFGSGTRLTVV.

This sequence joins TRBV30 and TRBJ2-7; 11 nucleotides align to TRBD2. Germline CDR1 is GTSNPN and CDR2 is SVGIG (reference sequence). V lost 2 bases, J lost 0 bases, and 12 bases stayed unmatched. There are 18 residues in the CDR3. CDR3 in amino acids: CAWSPSGRSSFSSYEQYF. The DNA of the CDR3 is TGTGCCTGGAGTCCTAGCGGGAGGTCTTCTTTTAGCTCCTACGAGCAGTACTTC.